A selection of T cell receptor beta chains follows, all from one sample in a study of cytomegalovirus exposure and HLA in healthy donors. Sequencing used immunoSEQ multiplex PCR; TCRdb keeps in-frame clones, though not all of them. The table records over 200,000 clones, over 75% of them present only once. The sequenced sample was PBMCs. The receptor set was obtained from a human donor in good health. Each CDR3 is given with its conserved first and last residue. The order of the fields is D gene, J gene, V gene, clone size, CDR3 DNA, CDR3 protein. A D gene is named only where the DNA matches it firmly. Some rows mark clone size as missing; the rest say once, few, many or name a class of expanded clone.

D: NA
J: TRBJ2-3
V: TRBV29-1
size: NA
DNA: TGCAGCGTTGATGGAGGCAGGGGTAACACAGATACGCAGTATTTT
CDR3: CSVDGGRGNTDTQYF

D: NA
J: TRBJ1-4
V: TRBV19
size: NA
DNA: TGTGCCAGTAGTACACTAATGACGGTCGAGAATGAAAAACTGTTTTTT
CDR3: CASSTLMTVENEKLFF

D: TRBD1
J: TRBJ1-1
V: TRBV18
size: NA
DNA: TGTGCCAGCTCACCACCCGGGACAGGAGCCCGCGCTGAAGCTTTCTTT
CDR3: CASSPPGTGARAEAFF

D: NA
J: TRBJ1-2
V: TRBV6-5
size: NA
DNA: TGTGCCAGCAGGACAGTGAACTATGGCTACACCTTC
CDR3: CASRTVNYGYTF

D: NA
J: TRBJ1-6
V: TRBV7-9
size: NA
DNA: TGTGCCAGCAGCTTCCTTCCAGCCCGCCCGGGGAAAAAAAAACCCCTCCACTTT
CDR3: CASSFLPARPGKKKPLHF

D: TRBD1
J: TRBJ1-3
V: TRBV6-1
size: NA
DNA: TGTGCCAGCAGTGAAACGACAGGGTTTAGCTCTGGAAACACCATATATTTT
CDR3: CASSETTGFSSGNTIYF

D: NA
J: TRBJ2-1
V: TRBV4-1
size: NA
DNA: TGCGCCAGCAGCCAAGAAAAGCCATGGGAGCAGTTCTTC
CDR3: CASSQEKPWEQFF

D: NA
J: TRBJ1-4
V: TRBV2
size: NA
DNA: TGTGCCAGCCGGGCTAATGAAAAACTGTTTTTT
CDR3: CASRANEKLFF

D: NA
J: TRBJ1-5
V: TRBV11-2
size: NA
DNA: TGTGCCAGCAGCTCACAGGGTTTTGGCAATCAGCCCCAGCATTTT
CDR3: CASSSQGFGNQPQHF

D: TRBD2
J: TRBJ2-1
V: TRBV5-1
size: NA
DNA: TGCGCCAGCAGCTCTTGGGAGGGCAGCTGGGATGAGCAGTTCTTC
CDR3: CASSSWEGSWDEQFF

D: NA
J: TRBJ1-4
V: TRBV9
size: NA
DNA: TGTGCCAGCAGCGTATTGGGGTGGGGCGATGAAAAACTGTTTTTT
CDR3: CASSVLGWGDEKLFF

D: TRBD2
J: TRBJ2-4
V: TRBV28
size: NA
DNA: TGTGCCAGCAGTTTGGGCGGGGGAGCAAACATTCAGTACTTC
CDR3: CASSLGGGANIQYF

D: NA
J: TRBJ1-1
V: TRBV7-8
size: NA
DNA: TGTGCCAGCAGCAAAAACCAGGGTACCGGCGCTGAAGCTTTCTTT
CDR3: CASSKNQGTGAEAFF

D: NA
J: TRBJ2-7
V: TRBV6-5
size: NA
DNA: TGTGCCAGCAGTTACAACGGAGCGGGTCCCCCATACGAGCAGTACTTC
CDR3: CASSYNGAGPPYEQYF

D: NA
J: TRBJ2-7
V: TRBV27
size: NA
DNA: TGTGCCAGCAGTTTATCTGGGAGTCCAGACGAGCAGTACTTC
CDR3: CASSLSGSPDEQYF

D: NA
J: TRBJ1-4
V: TRBV7-8
size: NA
DNA: TGTGCCAGCAGCTTCCGACAGGCTGAAAAACTGTTTTTT
CDR3: CASSFRQAEKLFF

D: NA
J: TRBJ2-3
V: TRBV5-1
size: NA
DNA: TGCGCCAGCAGCTGGCGGGGCGGCCAGGGGGCAGATACGCAGTATTTT
CDR3: CASSWRGGQGADTQYF

D: TRBD2
J: TRBJ2-2
V: TRBV2
size: NA
DNA: TGTGCCAGCAGTGTACCGGGACTAGCGAACACCGGGGAGCTGTTTTTT
CDR3: CASSVPGLANTGELFF

D: TRBD2
J: TRBJ2-3
V: TRBV9
size: NA
DNA: TGTGCCAGCAGCGCCCGGACTAGCGGACCCACAGATACGCAGTATTTT
CDR3: CASSARTSGPTDTQYF

D: NA
J: TRBJ2-7
V: TRBV29-1
size: NA
DNA: TGCAGCGTTGCTGGGGCCTCCTACGAGCAGTACTTC
CDR3: CSVAGASYEQYF

D: NA
J: TRBJ1-3
V: TRBV6-6
size: NA
DNA: TGTGCCAGCCGGGGTCCAGGAAACACCATATATTTT
CDR3: CASRGPGNTIYF

D: NA
J: TRBJ2-1
V: TRBV5-4
size: NA
DNA: TGTGCCAGCAGTCAGGGGGGAGTGGCCTACAATGAGCAGTTCTTC
CDR3: CASSQGGVAYNEQFF

D: NA
J: TRBJ1-6
V: TRBV7-3
size: NA
DNA: TGTGCCAGCAGTCTCGGTCCCTATAATTCACCCCTCCACTTT
CDR3: CASSLGPYNSPLHF

D: TRBD2
J: TRBJ2-7
V: TRBV28
size: NA
DNA: TGTGCCAGCAGTCCATCCTTTGGGAGGGCCTACGAGCAGTACTTC
CDR3: CASSPSFGRAYEQYF

D: TRBD1
J: TRBJ2-7
V: TRBV7-9
size: NA
DNA: TGTGCCAGCAGCTCCGGGACAGGGGACTACGAGCAGTACTTC
CDR3: CASSSGTGDYEQYF

D: NA
J: TRBJ1-2
V: TRBV6-4
size: NA
DNA: TGTGCCAGCAGTGACTCGGGGGGTTCTAACTATGGCTACACCTTC
CDR3: CASSDSGGSNYGYTF

D: TRBD1
J: TRBJ2-7
V: TRBV7-9
size: once
DNA: TGTGCCAGCAGCTTTAGGGACAGCACCTACGAGCAGTACTTC
CDR3: CASSFRDSTYEQYF

D: TRBD1
J: TRBJ1-2
V: TRBV6-5
size: NA
DNA: TGTGCCAGCAGTTCGGCCACACAGGGGAGCTATGGCTACACCTTC
CDR3: CASSSATQGSYGYTF

D: TRBD1
J: TRBJ1-2
V: TRBV9
size: few
DNA: TGTGCCAGCAGCGCCCGGGACAGCTATGGCTACACCTTC
CDR3: CASSARDSYGYTF

D: TRBD2
J: TRBJ2-7
V: TRBV7-9
size: NA
DNA: TGTGCCAGCAGCTCCGGGACTAGCGGGAGCGACCACGAGCAGTACTTC
CDR3: CASSSGTSGSDHEQYF

D: TRBD1
J: TRBJ1-1
V: TRBV27
size: NA
DNA: TGTGCCAGCAGCACCCCCCGAGGGACAGGGTATAGTGCTGAAGCTTTCTTT
CDR3: CASSTPRGTGYSAEAFF

D: NA
J: TRBJ1-1
V: TRBV6-1
size: few
DNA: TGTGCCAGCAGTGTCCAGGGGTATACTGAAGCTTTCTTT
CDR3: CASSVQGYTEAFF

D: TRBD1
J: TRBJ2-7
V: TRBV6-5
size: few
DNA: TGTGCCAGCAGTTTTCCTCCCGGGACAGGGAACTACGAGCAGTACTTC
CDR3: CASSFPPGTGNYEQYF

D: NA
J: TRBJ1-1
V: TRBV7-7
size: few
DNA: TGTGCTAGCAGCCCCCTGGACTCCTACACTGAAGCTTTCTTT
CDR3: CASSPLDSYTEAFF

D: TRBD2
J: TRBJ2-7
V: TRBV28
size: NA
DNA: TGTGCCAGCAGATCCGCGGGGGGAGCTTTGCCCCCGTCGCTCTCCTTC
CDR3: CASRSAGGALPPSLSF

D: NA
J: TRBJ1-5
V: TRBV27
size: NA
DNA: TGTGCCAGCAGTCCAAGACACGTTGATGGCAATCAGCCCCAGCATTTT
CDR3: CASSPRHVDGNQPQHF

D: TRBD1
J: TRBJ2-1
V: TRBV7-7
size: NA
DNA: TGTGCTAGCAGCTTAGCGTCGACAGGGGGTGAGCAGTTCTTC
CDR3: CASSLASTGGEQFF